The source of this TCR beta chain is a study of blood T cell repertoires in COVID-19. Study background: The United States, Italy and Spain were the sources of the acute and convalescent COVID-19 samples. PBMCs, B-cell-depleted T cells, or T cells were the source of the cDNA or gDNA that made up the material.

As handled by the study authors: Estimated nucleated cell counts came from reference gene primer amplification. The data were produced by immunoSEQ multiplex PCR, yet TCRdb's version contains in-frame clones alone and is incomplete. V and J calls and clone size follow that table, whereas D and trimming were derived from the DNA. This sample has a few hundred thousand clones; roughly 80% occur once, and the top ten carry roughly 5%. CDR1 and CDR2 from the germline V gene are SNHLY and FYNNEI. V was trimmed by 3 bases and J by 8 bases, leaving 5 bases between them. CDR3 size: 11 residues. This chain joins TRBV2 and TRBJ2-1, with unresolved D. The TCR comes from a human donor in a cohort sampled during active COVID-19. The sequenced sample was peripheral blood. CDR3 amino acids: CASSDVYEQFF. DNA of the CDR3: TGTGCCAGCAGTGACGTCTATGAGCAGTTCTTC.